This T cell receptor beta chain was obtained from a study of blood T cell repertoires in COVID-19. Study summary: Sites across the United States, Italy and Spain contributed samples from acute and convalescent COVID-19. PBMCs, B-cell-depleted T cells, or T cells were the source of the cDNA or gDNA that made up the material.

In the authors' methods: Estimates of nucleated cell counts were drawn from the amplification of reference gene primers. Produced via immunoSEQ multiplex PCR; TCRdb's table is partial and in-frame only. That table is the source of V, J and clone size, and D and trimming were worked out from the DNA. Among about half a million clones listed, 80% to 90% were seen once. CDR3 length: 14 residues. Germline trimming cut 2 bases from V and 5 bases from J; bases unmatched to any gene: 4. The germline V gene encodes CDR1 SGHRS and CDR2 YFSETQ. The sequence came from a human donor in a cohort sampled during active COVID-19. The chain carries TRBV5-1 and TRBJ2-7; 10 positions match TRBD1. The source material was peripheral blood. CDR3 nucleotide sequence: TGCGCCAGCAGCTTAACCGGGACAGGGGACGAGCAGTACTTC. Translating it yields CASSLTGTGDEQYF.